This T cell receptor beta chain was sequenced during a study of cytomegalovirus exposure and HLA in healthy donors. V dropped 4 bases and J dropped 3; count of bases not matched to a gene: 5. This CDR3 has 15 residues. In germline, CDR1 is MGHRA, CDR2 YSYEKL. Primers for the PCR totalled 60 Vbeta and 13 Jbeta. Sequenced by immunoSEQ multiplex PCR; TCRdb stores in-frame clones only, minus some. The profile covers more than 140,000 clones, with around 65% appearing a single time and 2.5% to 3.5% taken by the ten largest. This TCR came from a woman younger than 45 in good health and CMV-seropositive. The specimen was PBMCs. The chain couples TRBV4-1 to TRBJ2-7; TRBD1 agrees at 11 bases. CDR3 DNA: TGCGCCAGCAGCCGCGGGACAGGGGGGTTCTACGAGCAGTACTTC. Translating it yields CASSRGTGGFYEQYF.